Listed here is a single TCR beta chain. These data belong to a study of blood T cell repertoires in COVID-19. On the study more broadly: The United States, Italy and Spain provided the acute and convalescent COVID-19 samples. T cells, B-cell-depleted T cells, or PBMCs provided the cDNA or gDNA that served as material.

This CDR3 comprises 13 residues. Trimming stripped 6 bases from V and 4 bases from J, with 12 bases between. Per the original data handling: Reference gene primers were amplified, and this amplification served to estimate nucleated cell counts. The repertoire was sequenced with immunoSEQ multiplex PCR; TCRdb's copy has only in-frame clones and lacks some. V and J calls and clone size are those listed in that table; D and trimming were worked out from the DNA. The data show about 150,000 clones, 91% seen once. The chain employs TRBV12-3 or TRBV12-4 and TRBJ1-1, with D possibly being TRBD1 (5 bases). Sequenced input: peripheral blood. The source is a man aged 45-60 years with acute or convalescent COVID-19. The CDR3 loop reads CASSFPGGTEAFF. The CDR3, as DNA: TGTGCCAGCAGCTTCCCCGGGGGCACTGAAGCTTTCTTT.